The entry below gives a single T cell receptor (beta chain) sequence along with its context. Germline values: CDR1 SQVTM, CDR2 ANQGSEA. The CDR3 spans 11 residues. V lost 2 bases and J lost 4, with 5 bases in between. This entry is derived from a study of T cell changes during pregnancy in multiple sclerosis. TCRdb keeps only in-frame clones here, not all; method: immunoSEQ multiplex PCR. The data contain fewer than 90,000 clones, about 90% of them singletons. The sequencing here drew on peripheral blood, taken in the second trimester of pregnancy. V is TRBV29-1 and J is TRBJ2-5; perhaps TRBD2 as D (5 bases). This receptor was taken from a female donor with multiple sclerosis, enrolled in a pregnancy study. CDR3 amino acids: CSVESGETQYF. The CDR3, as DNA: TGCAGCGTTGAAAGCGGAGAGACCCAGTACTTC. Combining the CDR3 with reference TRBV29-1 and TRBJ2-5 gives the whole variable domain SAVISQKPSRDICQRGTSLTIQCQVDSQVTMMFWYRQQPGQSLTLIATANQGSEATYESGFVIDKFPISRPNLTFSTLTVSNMSPEDSSIYLCSVESGETQYFGPGTRLLVL.